These T cell receptor beta chains were read from a single sample in a study of shared clonotypes between healthy human individuals. Assay: immunoSEQ multiplex PCR; the TCRdb copy retains only in-frame clones and omits some. The sample contains around 1.6 million clones, roughly 98% of which appear only once. The sample consisted of naive CD4+ T cells sorted from blood. The receptor source for this set is a man aged 25 to 40 in good health. The CDR3 runs from the conserved cysteine through the conserved F or W. A D gene is named only where the DNA matches it firmly. Rows give clone size only sometimes, using once, few, many, or a class for an expanded clone.

j_call: TRBJ1-4; clone_size: once; d_call: -; v_call: TRBV9; cdr3_aa: CASSVDGTNEKLFF; cdr3_nt: TGTGCCAGCAGCGTAGACGGGACTAATGAAAAACTGTTTTTT
j_call: TRBJ2-7; clone_size: -; d_call: TRBD1; v_call: TRBV6-5; cdr3_aa: CASSYTPDRRYEQYF; cdr3_nt: TGTGCCAGCAGTTACACCCCGGACAGGCGTTACGAGCAGTACTTC
j_call: TRBJ1-2; clone_size: -; d_call: TRBD1; v_call: TRBV5-1; cdr3_aa: CATPTRGQGLLGPSYGYTF; cdr3_nt: TGCGCCACTCCCACACGGGGACAGGGCCTCCTAGGGCCTTCCTATGGCTACACCTTC
j_call: TRBJ1-2; clone_size: -; d_call: -; v_call: TRBV4-3; cdr3_aa: CASSPAPVGGYTF; cdr3_nt: TGCGCCAGCAGCCCGGCGCCGGTTGGAGGCTACACCTTC
j_call: TRBJ2-3; clone_size: -; d_call: -; v_call: TRBV7-9; cdr3_aa: CASSIGQGGLDTQYF; cdr3_nt: TGTGCCAGCAGCATCGGACAGGGAGGGTTAGATACGCAGTATTTT
j_call: TRBJ2-2; clone_size: -; d_call: -; v_call: TRBV23-1; cdr3_aa: CASRSHEPNTGELFF; cdr3_nt: TGCGCCAGTCGATCACATGAACCGAACACCGGGGAGCTGTTTTTT
j_call: TRBJ2-7; clone_size: -; d_call: -; v_call: TRBV27; cdr3_aa: CASSFSSVSYEQYF; cdr3_nt: TGTGCCAGCAGTTTCTCTAGCGTGTCCTACGAGCAGTACTTC
j_call: TRBJ1-4; clone_size: -; d_call: TRBD1; v_call: TRBV5-1; cdr3_aa: CASSLSRGLTNEKLFF; cdr3_nt: TGCGCCAGCAGCTTGAGCAGGGGGCTTACTAATGAAAAACTGTTTTTT
j_call: TRBJ2-1; clone_size: -; d_call: -; v_call: TRBV11-3; cdr3_aa: CASSLGPGEAYNEQFF; cdr3_nt: TGTGCCAGCAGCTTAGGGCCGGGGGAGGCCTACAATGAGCAGTTCTTC
j_call: TRBJ2-7; clone_size: -; d_call: TRBD1; v_call: TRBV7-6; cdr3_aa: CASSFSSPRGMNYEQYF; cdr3_nt: TGTGCCAGCAGCTTTAGTAGTCCCAGGGGGATGAACTACGAGCAGTACTTC
j_call: TRBJ2-7; clone_size: -; d_call: TRBD1; v_call: TRBV7-3; cdr3_aa: CASSLSATGGEQYF; cdr3_nt: TGTGCCAGCAGCTTATCGGCGACAGGGGGCGAGCAGTACTTC
j_call: TRBJ1-1; clone_size: -; d_call: -; v_call: TRBV7-2; cdr3_aa: CASSPRGTEAFF; cdr3_nt: TGTGCCAGCAGCCCCCGAGGGACTGAAGCTTTCTTT
j_call: TRBJ2-3; clone_size: -; d_call: -; v_call: TRBV20-1; cdr3_aa: CSARDVDTQYF; cdr3_nt: TGCAGTGCTAGAGATGTGGATACGCAGTATTTT
j_call: TRBJ1-5; clone_size: -; d_call: -; v_call: TRBV27; cdr3_aa: CASSGSTSGNQPQHF; cdr3_nt: TGTGCCAGCAGCGGGTCTACGTCGGGCAATCAGCCCCAGCATTTT
j_call: TRBJ2-2; clone_size: -; d_call: -; v_call: TRBV11-2; cdr3_aa: CASSFYGGELFF; cdr3_nt: TGTGCCAGCAGCTTTTACGGAGGGGAGCTGTTTTTT